This T cell receptor beta chain originates from a study of blood T cell repertoires in COVID-19. Study-wide background: Researchers got acute and convalescent COVID-19 samples from the United States, Italy and Spain. PBMCs, B-cell-depleted T cells, or T cells were the source of the cDNA or gDNA that made up the material.

CDR3 length: 13 amino acids. Germline trimming cut 6 bases from V and 3 bases from J; bases unmatched to any gene: 4. Germline CDR1 and CDR2: KGHSH and LQKENI. Source study methods: Amplification with reference gene primers provided the estimates of nucleated cell counts. Only in-frame clones appear in the TCRdb table, and some are missing; sequencing was by immunoSEQ multiplex PCR. The V and J calls and the clone size are those of that table, but D and trimming were determined from the DNA. This sample yields about 190,000 clones, of which 76% are seen a single time; around a sixth belongs to the top ten. Cohorts were based on clinical histories the participants reported.

Sequencing input: PBMCs or T cells enriched from blood (not recorded which). The sequence was obtained from a woman aged 45-65 years with acute COVID-19. The rearrangement links TRBV18 to TRBJ1-2; 7 bases are shared with TRBD1. The CDR3 here is CASSAGTDYGYTF. As DNA, the CDR3 is TGTGCCAGCTCCGCCGGGACAGACTATGGCTACACCTTC.